This TCR beta chain was obtained from a study of response to subunit inactivated influenza vaccine. The V gene lost 6 bases and the J gene lost 0 bases, with 21 bases spanning the gap. CDR3 length equals 17 residues. CDR1 MNHEY and CDR2 SVGEGT come from the germline V gene. TCRdb processed the RT-PCR reads anew with MiXCR; each CDR3 protein has one entry. There are fewer than 550,000 distinct CDR3 sequences in the sample; about 25% occur only once, and under 2.5% lies in the top ten. The chain employs TRBV6-2 or TRBV6-3 and TRBJ2-7, with D perhaps TRBD1 (6 bases). The sample consisted of CD4+ T cells sorted from PBMCs, taken about 5 days after vaccination. This TCR derives from a man aged 50 to 59 who received an inactivated influenza vaccine. CDR3 in amino acids: CASRYRPTGRSSYEQYF. CDR3 coding DNA: TGTGCCAGCAGGTACCGACCGACAGGTCGTAGCTCCTACGAGCAGTACTTC.